The rows below give T cell receptor beta chains drawn from one sample of a study of T cell responses to AZD1222 COVID-19 vaccine. Clones were sequenced by immunoSEQ multiplex PCR, and TCRdb holds only the in-frame ones, with some missing. The profile shows nearly 200,000 clones, 80% to 95% of them singletons. The specimen comprised peripheral blood, sampled 28 days after the second AZD1222 dose. All receptors come from an adult who received the AZD1222 COVID-19 vaccine. CDR3s include the opening cysteine and the closing phenylalanine or tryptophan. Fields, in order: V gene, D gene, clone size, J gene, CDR3 protein, CDR3 DNA. A D gene is named only where the DNA matches it firmly. Clone size, where shown, is once, few, many, or a class for clones that have expanded.

v_gene: TRBV27; d_gene: .; abundance: .; j_gene: TRBJ2-3; CDR3aa: CASSLYLGGPDTQYF; CDR3nt: TGTGCCAGCAGTTTATACCTGGGGGGCCCAGATACGCAGTATTTT
v_gene: TRBV7-9; d_gene: .; abundance: .; j_gene: TRBJ2-5; CDR3aa: CASSIDSGGSETQYF; CDR3nt: TGTGCCAGCAGCATAGATTCGGGGGGCTCGGAGACCCAGTACTTC
v_gene: TRBV7-9; d_gene: .; abundance: .; j_gene: TRBJ1-5; CDR3aa: CASSRPGLENQPQHF; CDR3nt: TGTGCCAGCAGCCGCCCGGGACTGGAAAATCAGCCCCAGCATTTT
v_gene: TRBV5-4; d_gene: TRBD1; abundance: .; j_gene: TRBJ2-2; CDR3aa: CASRQGVITGELFF; CDR3nt: TGTGCCAGTAGACAGGGGGTGATAACCGGGGAGCTGTTTTTT
v_gene: TRBV18; d_gene: .; abundance: .; j_gene: TRBJ1-1; CDR3aa: CASSPPMTGNTEAFF; CDR3nt: TGTGCCAGCTCACCGCCTATGACAGGGAACACTGAAGCTTTCTTT
v_gene: TRBV19; d_gene: .; abundance: .; j_gene: TRBJ1-2; CDR3aa: CASSLEGIAAGYGYTF; CDR3nt: TGTGCCAGTAGTCTTGAGGGAATAGCGGCAGGCTATGGCTACACCTTC
v_gene: TRBV28; d_gene: TRBD1; abundance: few; j_gene: TRBJ1-2; CDR3aa: CASTDRESWGYTF; CDR3nt: TGTGCCAGCACCGACAGGGAATCGTGGGGCTACACCTTC
v_gene: TRBV6-5; d_gene: TRBD1; abundance: .; j_gene: TRBJ1-1; CDR3aa: CASRDAGTGNTEAFF; CDR3nt: TGTGCCAGCAGGGATGCCGGGACAGGCAACACTGAAGCTTTCTTT
v_gene: TRBV2; d_gene: TRBD1; abundance: .; j_gene: TRBJ2-6; CDR3aa: CASGIPGQGGSGANVLTF; CDR3nt: TGTGCCAGCGGGATACCGGGACAGGGAGGCTCTGGGGCCAACGTCCTGACTTTC
v_gene: TRBV3-1/TRBV3-2; d_gene: .; abundance: .; j_gene: TRBJ1-1; CDR3aa: CASSPELLDTEAFF; CDR3nt: TGTGCCAGCAGCCCAGAGCTTTTGGACACTGAAGCTTTCTTT
v_gene: TRBV5-1; d_gene: TRBD1; abundance: .; j_gene: TRBJ1-1; CDR3aa: CASSTMRDRVLNTEAFF; CDR3nt: TGCGCCAGCAGCACCATGAGGGACAGAGTCCTGAACACTGAAGCTTTCTTT
v_gene: TRBV9; d_gene: TRBD2; abundance: .; j_gene: TRBJ2-7; CDR3aa: CASSGFGLAGDYEQYF; CDR3nt: TGTGCCAGCAGCGGTTTTGGGCTAGCGGGGGACTACGAGCAGTACTTC
v_gene: TRBV25-1; d_gene: .; abundance: .; j_gene: TRBJ2-7; CDR3aa: CASSIGYEQYF; CDR3nt: TGTGCCAGCAGTATCGGCTACGAGCAGTACTTC
v_gene: TRBV12-5; d_gene: TRBD2; abundance: .; j_gene: TRBJ2-1; CDR3aa: CASGFSGGRGNEQFF; CDR3nt: TGTGCTAGTGGTTTTAGCGGGGGGCGGGGCAATGAGCAGTTCTTC
v_gene: TRBV24-1; d_gene: .; abundance: .; j_gene: TRBJ1-2; CDR3aa: CATSDITGSGYTF; CDR3nt: TGTGCCACCAGTGATATTACAGGGAGTGGCTACACCTTC
v_gene: TRBV11-3; d_gene: TRBD1; abundance: .; j_gene: TRBJ2-3; CDR3aa: CASSMRQGASTDTQYF; CDR3nt: TGTGCCAGCAGCATGAGACAGGGGGCGAGCACAGATACGCAGTATTTT
v_gene: TRBV30; d_gene: .; abundance: .; j_gene: TRBJ1-4; CDR3aa: CAWSVLGGGGEKLFF; CDR3nt: TGTGCCTGGAGTGTACTCGGGGGAGGGGGAGAAAAACTGTTTTTT
v_gene: TRBV4-1; d_gene: .; abundance: .; j_gene: TRBJ1-2; CDR3aa: CASSWGEQGNYGYTF; CDR3nt: TGCGCCAGCAGCTGGGGAGAACAGGGTAACTATGGCTACACCTTC
v_gene: TRBV23-1; d_gene: .; abundance: once; j_gene: TRBJ1-6; CDR3aa: CGVTTYNSPLHF; CDR3nt: TGCGGGGTGACGACCTATAATTCACCCCTCCACTTT
v_gene: TRBV27; d_gene: TRBD1; abundance: .; j_gene: TRBJ1-2; CDR3aa: CASSPGQPLANYGYTF; CDR3nt: TGTGCCAGCAGTCCGGGACAGCCGTTAGCTAACTATGGCTACACCTTC
v_gene: TRBV7-3; d_gene: .; abundance: .; j_gene: TRBJ2-3; CDR3aa: CASKPGVSTDTQYF; CDR3nt: TGTGCCAGCAAACCGGGCGTTAGCACAGATACGCAGTATTTT
v_gene: TRBV4-1; d_gene: TRBD1; abundance: .; j_gene: TRBJ2-5; CDR3aa: CASSQDGGTGWAVTQYF; CDR3nt: TGCGCCAGCAGCCAAGACGGCGGGACAGGGTGGGCGGTGACCCAGTACTTC
v_gene: TRBV4-1; d_gene: TRBD1; abundance: few; j_gene: TRBJ1-1; CDR3aa: CASSLRDSREAFF; CDR3nt: TGCGCCAGCAGCCTGAGGGACAGTCGTGAAGCTTTCTTT